Below, one T cell receptor beta chain is given with its context. This specimen belongs to a study of blood T cell repertoires in COVID-19. Turning to the study itself: Samples taken during acute and convalescent COVID-19 were collected in the United States, Italy and Spain.

Authors' analysis steps: The authors estimated nucleated cell counts from reference gene primer amplification. Some clones are missing from TCRdb's copy, which holds only in-frame ones; the method was immunoSEQ multiplex PCR. The V and J calls and the clone size are those of that table, but D and trimming were determined from the DNA. The sample contains around 260,000 clones, around 90% of which appear only once. CDR1 DFQATT and CDR2 SNEGSKA come from the germline V gene (reference sequence). The CDR3 is made up of 11 amino acids. V was pared by 5 bases and J by 4 bases, with 9 bases between. The TCR comes from a person aged 18-29 years with COVID-19, enrolled during active disease. Sequencing was carried out using peripheral blood. V gene TRBV20-1 combines with J gene TRBJ2-7, with TRBD1 as a possible D gene (5 bases). CDR3 coding DNA: TGCAGTGCTTTCCAGGGTTACGAGCAGTACTTC. As protein: CSAFQGYEQYF.